The next 22 T cell receptor beta chains were all read from a single sample in a study of CD8 T cells in Susac syndrome. Random hexamers served to reverse transcribe roughly 0.5 to 1 ug RNA. TCRdb re-analysed the immunoSEQ multiplex PCR reads in MiXCR, keeping a single row per CDR3 protein. This table has about 150,000 distinct CDR3 sequences, 95% to 96% appearing once. Sample: CD8+ T cells from PBMCs. The receptor set was obtained from a human donor with multiple sclerosis.

CDR3 bases: TGCAGCGTTGAAGAACAGGGGTTTGAGTATGGCTACACCTTC. Translated: CSVEEQGFEYGYTF. The chain joins TRBV29-1 to TRBJ1-2; 7 nucleotides agree with TRBD1. The CDR3 covers 14 residues. Trimming cost V 0 bases and J 5 bases; bases outside gene matches: 6. Germline assignment: CDR1 SQVTM and CDR2 ANQGSEA.

V is TRBV3-1 and J is TRBJ1-2; TRBD1 matches 8 bases. In germline, CDR1 is LGHDT, CDR2 YNNKEL (reference sequence). J lost 3 bases, V lost 3 bases, and 6 bases had no gene match. The CDR3 extends over 15 amino acids. The CDR3 DNA sequence: TGTGCCAGCAGCCAGGACAGGGATCAAGACTATGGCTACACCTTC. This codes for CASSQDRDQDYGYTF.

The J gene is TRBJ1-5, the V gene TRBV12-3 or TRBV12-4, with D uncertain. Between the trimmed V and J ends, which lost 8 bases and 4 bases, there was a span of 6 bases. The CDR3 is made up of 11 amino acids. The CDR3 loop is CASGSNQPQHF. The CDR3 nucleotides are TGTGCCAGCGGGAGTAATCAGCCCCAGCATTTT.

The V call is TRBV25-1, the J call TRBJ2-3; D might be TRBD2 (6 bases). Looked up from germline, CDR1 is MGHDK and CDR2 is SYGVNS. Deletions cut 10 bases from V and 8 bases from J, with 19 bases between. CDR3 size: 13 residues. The CDR3 coding sequence is TGTGCCACCGGTCCCCCAGAAGCGGGTACGCAGTATTTT. The encoded protein is CATGPPEAGTQYF.

The rearrangement links TRBV15 to TRBJ2-5; D possibly corresponds to TRBD2 (6 bases). The CDR3 extends over 14 amino acids. Looked up from germline, CDR1 is LNHNV and CDR2 is YYDKDF (reference sequence). Between the trimmed V and J ends, which lost 5 bases and 9 bases, there was a span of 19 bases. CDR3 DNA sequence: TGTGCCACCAGCGGTACGGCCGGGGGACGGGCCCAGTACTTC. As protein: CATSGTAGGRAQYF.

This rearrangement joins TRBV7-9 to TRBJ2-3, with D unresolved. V shed 5 bases and J shed 5 bases, with 8 bases lying between them. Germline assignment: CDR1 SEHNR and CDR2 FQNEAQ (reference sequence). The CDR3 runs 12 residues. The CDR3 here is CASSKGGDTQYF. The DNA of the CDR3 is TGTGCCAGCAGCAAAGGTGGAGATACGCAGTATTTT.

The rearrangement uses TRBV29-1 and TRBJ2-5; the match to TRBD2 covers 7 bases. CDR1 and CDR2 from the germline V gene are SQVTM and ANQGSEA. The CDR3 extends over 13 amino acids. The J segment lost 4 bases and the V segment lost 7 bases, leaving 9 bases of the junction unmatched. The CDR3 DNA reads as TGCAGCGCCCCGGGGAGGGCGGGAGAGACCCAGTACTTC. Protein: CSAPGRAGETQYF.

This chain links TRBV24-1 with TRBJ2-3; D unresolved. The CDR3 has 13 amino acids. Trimming removed 0 bases from V and 10 bases from J, with 10 bases in between. Germline CDR1 is KGHDR and CDR2 is SFDVKD. CDR3: CATSDLLSDSQYF. The CDR3 coding sequence is TGTGCCACCAGTGATTTGCTTTCGGATTCGCAGTATTTT.

The rearrangement links TRBV12-3 or TRBV12-4 to TRBJ1-5; no definite D call. The V end lost 3 bases, the J end lost 4 bases, and 16 bases lay between the germline ends. The CDR3 loop spans 16 amino acids. The CDR3 region is CASSFRTDPPNQPQHF. In DNA, the CDR3 is TGTGCCAGCAGTTTTCGGACCGATCCACCGAATCAGCCCCAGCATTTT.

This clonotype has just one count. The chain recombines TRBV19 with TRBJ1-6; D is possibly TRBD1 (5 bases). The germline V gene encodes CDR1 LNHDA and CDR2 SQIVND (reference sequence). The CDR3 has 14 residues. Trimming shortened V by 9 bases and J by 7 bases, and 16 bases separated the two germline ends. This CDR3 reads CASFPGTGNSPLHF. CDR3 sequence (DNA): TGTGCCAGCTTTCCCGGGACTGGAAATTCACCCCTCCACTTT.

This clonotype was counted a single time. This chain connects TRBV9 to TRBJ2-4, with 11 nucleotides matching TRBD2. The V segment lost 4 bases and the J segment 7 bases; nucleotides outside the gene matches: 7. The CDR3 is made up of 15 amino acids. The germline gives CDR1 SGDLS, CDR2 YYNGEE. In nucleotides, the CDR3 is TGTGCCAGCAGCCCCCCCGGGACTAGCGGTAACATTCAGTACTTC. It yields the protein CASSPPGTSGNIQYF.

The chain carries TRBV5-6 and TRBJ2-5; weak D call: TRBD2 (6 bases). Germline V gene lookup returns CDR1 SGHDT and CDR2 YYEEEE. V was cut by 4 bases and J by 5 bases, with 9 bases left in between. CDR3 length: 12 amino acids. CDR3 sequence: CASSGGTETQYF. The CDR3 coding sequence is TGTGCCAGCAGCGGAGGGACGGAGACCCAGTACTTC.

This chain uses TRBV7-3 with TRBJ1-1; perhaps TRBD1 as D (6 bases). This CDR3 is 15 amino acids long. V was clipped by 5 bases and J by 6 bases, with 19 bases between them. Germline V gene data show CDR1 as SGHTA and CDR2 as FQGTGA. The CDR3 DNA reads as TGTGCCAGCAGCCTAGATCAGGGGAGCATTGCTGAAGCTTTCTTT. Translated: CASSLDQGSIAEAFF.

Only one count was recorded for this clonotype. J is TRBJ2-2 and V is TRBV7-9; 7 bases match TRBD1. CDR3 length equals 18 residues. CDR1 SEHNR and CDR2 FQNEAQ come from the germline V gene (reference sequence). With V trimmed by 4 bases and J by 7 bases, 18 bases remained unmatched. CDR3 sequence: CASSSYRSGTDNHGELFF. CDR3 in DNA: TGTGCCAGCAGCTCTTACCGCAGTGGGACAGATAATCACGGGGAGCTGTTTTTT.

The genes are TRBV12-3 or TRBV12-4 and TRBJ1-1; unclear D gene. The CDR3 contains 12 residues. V lost 4 bases to trimming and J lost 4 bases, with 7 bases between them. The chain's CDR3 is CASSWLGTEAFF. In DNA form, the CDR3 reads TGTGCCAGCAGTTGGTTAGGCACTGAAGCTTTCTTT.

Here the CDR3 reads CASSAPTEGYTF. In nucleotides, the CDR3 is TGTGCCAGCAGCGCCCCGACAGAGGGCTACACCTTC. This rearrangement joins TRBV9 to TRBJ1-2; possible D gene TRBD1, 5 bases. CDR3 length: 12 amino acids. V lost 3 bases, J lost 8 bases, and 11 bases lay in between. CDR1 is SGDLS and CDR2 is YYNGEE in the germline V gene.

CDR3 nucleotides: TGTGCCAGCAGCCAACTCCTAGCGGGGGTTTCACTCGGTGAGCAGTTCTTC. Residues: CASSQLLAGVSLGEQFF. The gene calls are TRBV3-1 and TRBJ2-1; TRBD2 agrees at 10 bases. Germline CDR1 reads LGHDT; CDR2 reads YNNKEL (reference sequence). This CDR3 comprises 17 residues. Trimming at V came to 2 bases and at J to 9 bases, leaving 13 bases not matched to a gene.

The rearrangement links TRBV19 to TRBJ1-1; D uncertain. With 6 bases removed from V and 7 bases from J, the gap between germline ends came to 9 bases. The CDR3 covers 11 residues. In germline, CDR1 is LNHDA, CDR2 SQIVND (reference sequence). The chain's CDR3 is CASRDAIEAFF. CDR3 nucleotides: TGTGCCAGTAGAGACGCCATTGAAGCTTTCTTT.

The chain joins TRBV12-5 to TRBJ2-2, with D tentatively TRBD2 (5 bases). Trimming pared 2 bases from V and 6 bases from J, leaving 16 bases between. Germline CDR1 is LGHNT and CDR2 is FRNRAP. This CDR3 comprises 16 residues. The CDR3 DNA follows: TGTGCTAGTGGTTTGCCAGGTAGCGCGAAATCCGGGGAGCTGTTTTTT. Its translation is CASGLPGSAKSGELFF.

This clonotype was seen a few times. The CDR3 coding sequence is TGTGCCAGCAGCGTAGGAAGTGGAGATACGCAGTATTTT. Amino acids: CASSVGSGDTQYF. This chain uses TRBV9 with TRBJ2-3; D unclear. The CDR3 totals 13 residues. Germline CDR1 SGDLS, CDR2 YYNGEE. The V end was cut by 0 bases, the J end by 5 bases, with 7 bases between.

This rearrangement joins TRBV3-1 to TRBJ2-3; no firm D call. This CDR3 is 14 amino acids long. Germline V gives CDR1 LGHDT, CDR2 YNNKEL (reference sequence). V was clipped by 0 bases and J by 0 bases, with 4 bases between them. The CDR3 nucleotides read TGTGCCAGCAGCCAAGAAGTCAGCACAGATACGCAGTATTTT. Amino acid sequence: CASSQEVSTDTQYF.

The J gene is TRBJ1-2, the V gene TRBV29-1; the D gene is possibly TRBD1 (6 bases). Trimming took off 2 bases at V and 7 bases at J, with 14 bases between the two ends. CDR3 length: 13 residues. Per germline, CDR1 SQVTM and CDR2 ANQGSEA. The CDR3 DNA reads as TGCAGCGTTGAATCCAGGGGCGAAGGTGGCTACACCTTC. Translating gives CSVESRGEGGYTF. Looking up the rest from reference TRBV29-1 and TRBJ1-2 gives the full variable domain: SAVISQKPSRDICQRGTSLTIQCQVDSQVTMMFWYRQQPGQSLTLIATANQGSEATYESGFVIDKFPISRPNLTFSTLTVSNMSPEDSSIYLCSVESRGEGGYTFGSGTRLTVV.